This passage covers 17 T cell receptor beta chains from one sample sequenced in a study of T cells in Graves' hyperthyroidism and ophthalmopathy. TCR beta CDR3 regions were amplified from RNA. When the TCR CDR3 underwent first-round RT-PCR, the HTBI primer set was used. One entry per CDR3 protein, called by TCRdb with MiXCR from the multiplex PCR reads. The sample records some 760,000 distinct CDR3 sequences, around 13% being singletons. Input material: blood. These receptors were taken from a woman between 18 and 29 years old with Graves' hyperthyroidism.

This clonotype turned up a few times. J is TRBJ2-2 and V is TRBV5-1; 8 bases match TRBD2. V lost 5 bases to trimming and J lost 4 bases; unmatched junction nucleotides: 10. This CDR3 has 16 residues. CDR1 and CDR2 (germline): SGHRS, YFSETQ. This CDR3 reads CASRLSGGPATGELFF. CDR3 bases: TGCGCCAGCAGACTCTCGGGAGGGCCGGCCACCGGGGAGCTGTTTTTT.

In this sample, this clonotype turned up many times. This chain joins TRBV30 and TRBJ1-3; D is possibly TRBD1 (6 bases). The CDR3 loop spans 14 amino acids. V dropped 4 bases and J dropped 1 base, with 11 bases sitting between them. Germline CDR1 GTSNPN, CDR2 SVGIG (reference sequence). CDR3 nucleotides: TGTGCCTGGATGCCGGGGACATCTGGAAACACCATATATTTT. This gives the protein CAWMPGTSGNTIYF.

Ten or more counts support this clonotype. The chain joins TRBV7-8 to TRBJ2-1; 7 bases are shared with TRBD1. Germline CDR1 and CDR2: SGHVS and FQNEAQ. The V segment lost 0 bases and the J segment 8 bases; nucleotides outside the gene matches: 10. CDR3 length equals 16 residues. The CDR3 region is CASSLAGGARADEQFF. Written as DNA, the CDR3 is TGTGCCAGCAGCTTAGCAGGGGGCGCACGGGCCGATGAGCAGTTCTTC.

The sample holds many counts of this clonotype. V gene TRBV20-1 combines with J gene TRBJ2-5, with 7 nucleotides matching TRBD2. CDR3 size: 14 residues. The germline V gene has CDR1 DFQATT and CDR2 SNEGSKA (reference sequence). Germline trimming cut 6 bases from V and 9 bases from J; bases unmatched to any gene: 16. The CDR3 loop reads CSARGGPPLLSQYF. For the CDR3, the DNA is TGCAGTGCCCGGGGAGGGCCCCCTTTGTTGTCCCAGTACTTC.

This clonotype was seen a handful of times. The V gene is TRBV9, the J gene TRBJ1-2; D is possibly TRBD1 (6 bases). CDR1 and CDR2 from the germline V gene are SGDLS and YYNGEE. The CDR3 extends over 15 amino acids. V was cut by 2 bases and J by 0 bases, with 11 bases left in between. Here the CDR3 DNA reads TGTGCCAGCAGCGTGTCCGGGGGCCCTAACTATGGCTACACCTTC. Translation: CASSVSGGPNYGYTF.

This clonotype was picked up many times. The gene calls are TRBV2 and TRBJ1-1; maybe TRBD1 (6 bases). The CDR3 has 13 amino acids. The germline V and J ends were trimmed by 7 bases and 4 bases, with 13 bases remaining between them. Germline V gene sequence: CDR1 SNHLY, CDR2 FYNNEI. The CDR3: CASIQGMATEAFF. The CDR3 DNA reads as TGTGCCAGCATACAGGGTATGGCCACTGAAGCTTTCTTT.

Ten or more counts support this clonotype. As DNA, the CDR3 is TGTGCCAGCACACCCAAACTAGTACCTCACACAGATACGCAGTATTTT. Protein product: CASTPKLVPHTDTQYF. J is TRBJ2-3 and V is TRBV28; D is perhaps TRBD2 (5 bases). The CDR3 sequence is 16 residues long. Trimming removed 7 bases from V and 2 bases from J, with 19 bases in between. Germline CDR1 and CDR2: MDHEN and SYDVKM.

The chain joins TRBV2 to TRBJ1-2; D call uncertain. The CDR3 consists of 14 residues. V lost 6 bases to trimming and J lost 3 bases, with 14 bases between them. From germline, CDR1 is SNHLY and CDR2 FYNNEI. The CDR3 DNA reads TGTGCCAGCAGGAGGTGGAGGGCTGACTATGGCTACACCTTC. The encoded protein is CASRRWRADYGYTF.

This clonotype has a count of ten or more. The V and J genes are TRBV7-9 and TRBJ2-3, with D uncertain. This CDR3 is built from 13 residues. Germline V gene sequence: CDR1 SEHNR, CDR2 FQNEAQ (reference sequence). The V and J ends lost 7 bases and 1 base respectively, with 9 bases between them. CDR3 in DNA: TGTGCCAGCACCGAGAAGGGCACAGATACGCAGTATTTT. Its translation: CASTEKGTDTQYF.

This clonotype was recorded many times. The V and J genes are TRBV30 and TRBJ1-3; a weak D match, TRBD1 (5 bases). Germline V lookup: CDR1 GTSNPN, CDR2 SVGIG (reference sequence). The V and J ends lost 5 bases and 0 bases respectively, with 17 bases between them. The CDR3 length is 16 residues. The CDR3 region has the DNA TGTGCCTGGGGTACCGGGACCCTCACCTCTGGAAACACCATATATTTT. Translation: CAWGTGTLTSGNTIYF. Looking up the rest from reference TRBV30 and TRBJ1-3 gives the full variable domain: SQTIHQWPATLVQPVGSPLSLECTVEGTSNPNLYWYRQAAGRGLQLLFYSVGIGQISSEVPQNLSASRPQDRQFILSSKKLLLSDSGFYLCAWGTGTLTSGNTIYFGEGSWLTVV.

This clonotype was counted ten times or more. This chain joins TRBV11-2 and TRBJ2-1; TRBD1 matches at 11 bases. Trimming removed 3 bases from V and 7 bases from J; junction bases left unmatched: 5. The CDR3 is 15 amino acids. Germline loops: CDR1 SGHAT, CDR2 FQNNGV. The CDR3 region is CASSFTGQGVNEQFF. CDR3 nucleotides: TGTGCCAGCAGCTTCACGGGACAGGGGGTTAATGAGCAGTTCTTC.

This clonotype was observed a handful of times. The chain is built from TRBV7-3 and TRBJ1-2, with a tentative D call TRBD1 (6 bases). V lost 0 bases to trimming and J lost 8 bases, with 10 bases between them. The CDR3 is 13 amino acids. The germline V gene encodes CDR1 SGHTA and CDR2 FQGTGA. The CDR3 sequence is CASSLTAGDGYTF. The CDR3 DNA sequence: TGTGCCAGCAGCTTAACAGCAGGGGACGGCTACACCTTC. The full variable domain, with the rest looked up from reference TRBV7-3 and TRBJ1-2, is GAGVSQTPSNKVTEKGKYVELRCDPISGHTALYWYRQSLGQGPEFLIYFQGTGAADDSGLPNDRFFAVRPEGSVSTLKIQRTERGDSAVYLCASSLTAGDGYTFGSGTRLTVV.

This clonotype was observed at least ten times. The CDR3 here is CASSLIPGGPADTQYF. CDR3 bases: TGTGCCAGCAGCTTAATCCCGGGAGGGCCGGCAGATACGCAGTATTTT. The chain carries TRBV7-3 and TRBJ2-3; 8 bases map to TRBD2. Germline CDR1 reads SGHTA; CDR2 reads FQGTGA. J was trimmed by 4 bases and V by 1 base; bases with no gene match: 7. The CDR3 sequence is 16 residues long.

This clonotype was observed a few times. The chain uses TRBV7-9 and TRBJ2-5; TRBD2 is a possible D gene (5 bases). Germline CDR1 and CDR2: SEHNR and FQNEAQ (reference sequence). The CDR3 is 13 amino acids. CDR3 sequence reads: CASLRGDQETQYF. CDR3 coding DNA: TGTGCTAGCTTACGGGGAGATCAAGAGACCCAGTACTTC.

The table lists this clonotype with many counts. The rearrangement joins TRBV6-1 to TRBJ2-5, with D possibly called TRBD1 or TRBD2 (7 bases each). V lost 5 bases and J 1 base, leaving 20 bases between the germline ends. This CDR3 is 17 amino acids long. In germline, CDR1 is MNHNS, CDR2 SASEGT. The DNA for the CDR3 is TGTGCCAGCAGTCCTCGAAACAGGGGAGGGGGCCAAGAGACCCAGTACTTC. Its translation is CASSPRNRGGGQETQYF.

The table lists this clonotype with a few counts. V is TRBV6-1 and J is TRBJ2-3; D unclear. With 4 bases removed from V and 8 bases from J, the gap between germline ends came to 13 bases. The CDR3 has 13 residues. The germline CDR1 and CDR2 sequences are MNHNS and SASEGT. The CDR3 protein is CASSVDSWGTQYF. The CDR3 region has the DNA TGTGCCAGCAGTGTGGATTCGTGGGGTACGCAGTATTTT.

There are a few counts of this clonotype. The chain couples TRBV2 to TRBJ2-5; D uncertain. Trimming shortened V by 7 bases and J by 3 bases, and 12 bases separated the two germline ends. There are 13 residues in the CDR3. CDR1 is SNHLY, CDR2 FYNNEI, per germline. The chain's CDR3 is CASNGPPEETQYF. The CDR3 nucleotides read TGTGCCAGCAATGGGCCCCCGGAAGAGACCCAGTACTTC.